A single sample is the source of the 24 T cell receptor beta chains below, sequenced in a study of blood T cells in healthy people across ages. Together with a sample-barcoded 5' primer, a J-beta primer mix was included in a second PCR lasting about 7 to 11 cycles. TCRdb reanalysed the 5' RACE reads using MiXCR and keeps one entry per CDR3 protein. The sample shows 700,000 or so distinct CDR3 sequences, over 20% of them seen only once. Sequences were obtained from blood. These receptors came from a man between 65 and 85 years old in good health.

This clonotype has more than one count but fewer than ten. The rearrangement links TRBV12-3 or TRBV12-4 to TRBJ1-1, with D perhaps TRBD1 (6 bases). The ends were cut back, 7 bases at V and 10 bases at J, with 19 bases in the middle. The CDR3 consists of 13 residues. The CDR3 DNA is TGTGCCAGCATCGGGACACCCGTCATAGTAGCTTTCTTT. Its translation is CASIGTPVIVAFF.

This clonotype was observed a handful of times. V usage is TRBV28 and J usage is TRBJ1-2; a weak D match, TRBD1 (6 bases). In germline, CDR1 is MDHEN, CDR2 SYDVKM. V lost 7 bases and J lost 6, with 21 bases in between. The CDR3 covers 15 residues. The CDR3 DNA follows: TGTGCCAGCACCCAGGGGAATATAGGAGTGGATGGCTACACCTTC. This sequence encodes CASTQGNIGVDGYTF.

In its sample, this clonotype was seen a few times. The V call is TRBV7-9, the J call TRBJ2-1, with D possibly matching TRBD2 (7 bases). Germline V gives CDR1 SEHNR, CDR2 FQNEAQ (reference sequence). The CDR3 spans 16 residues. V lost 2 bases and J lost 9, with 20 bases in between. The chain's CDR3 is CASSLRGGDSFREQFF. CDR3 nucleotide sequence: TGTGCCAGCAGCTTACGCGGGGGCGATAGTTTCCGTGAGCAGTTCTTC.

This clonotype was observed a few times. This chain joins TRBV12-3 or TRBV12-4 and TRBJ2-1, with a weak D call TRBD1 (6 bases). Trimming cost V 3 bases and J 6 bases, with 12 bases left between them. The CDR3 runs 14 residues. CDR3 protein: CASSFQGFSNEQFF. The CDR3 coding sequence is TGTGCCAGCAGTTTTCAGGGGTTTAGCAATGAGCAGTTCTTC.

This clonotype was seen just once. The CDR3 bases are TGCAGCTCTCTAGCGGGCAACCGTGATACGCAGTATTTT. Translation: CSSLAGNRDTQYF. V is TRBV29-1 and J is TRBJ2-3; 8 bases agree with TRBD2. The CDR3 is made up of 13 amino acids. Germline V gives CDR1 SQVTM, CDR2 ANQGSEA. With V trimmed by 8 bases and J by 6 bases, 10 bases remained unmatched.

The rearrangement joins TRBV2 to TRBJ1-2, with D tentatively TRBD1 (5 bases). V was shortened by 1 base and J by 9 bases, with 12 bases between the two germline ends. Germline CDR1 reads SNHLY; CDR2 reads FYNNEI. The CDR3 sequence is 13 residues long. In nucleotides, the CDR3 is TGTGCCAGCAGTGAAGGGGGGACCCGTCGCTACACCTTC. It yields the protein CASSEGGTRRYTF.

This clonotype was found a few times. This chain links TRBV15 with TRBJ2-3; 11 bases align to TRBD2. CDR1 and CDR2 (germline): LNHNV, YYDKDF (reference sequence). This CDR3 is 15 amino acids long. Trimming cost V 3 bases and J 7 bases; bases outside gene matches: 6. The CDR3, as DNA: TGTGCCACCAGCAGTCGGTCTAGCGGGGGGAATACGCAGTATTTT. Translating gives CATSSRSSGGNTQYF.

This rearrangement joins TRBV19 to TRBJ2-1, with D possibly TRBD2 on 6 matching bases. Germline V gene lookup returns CDR1 LNHDA and CDR2 SQIVND (reference sequence). The CDR3 totals 17 residues. V gave up 0 bases and J gave up 6 bases, with 18 bases separating them. The CDR3 coding sequence is TGTGCCAGTAGTATAGACCAGCGGGTGGACCACCTCAATGAGCAGTTCTTC. This sequence encodes CASSIDQRVDHLNEQFF.

This clonotype turned up a few times. A read error is possible here, since a much larger clone lies one base away. The chain has TRBV5-1 and TRBJ2-3; D is uncertain. This CDR3 has 12 residues. Germline values: CDR1 SGHRS, CDR2 YFSETQ. The V and J ends lost 0 bases and 6 bases respectively, with 5 bases between them. CDR3 in amino acids: CASSLAWDTQYF. Here the CDR3 DNA reads TGCGCCAGCAGCTTGGCCTGGGATACGCAGTATTTT.

This clonotype was seen more than once but under ten times. The V gene is TRBV6-5, the J gene TRBJ1-1; no clear D gene. Germline loops: CDR1 MNHEY, CDR2 SVGAGI. Between the trimmed V and J ends, which lost 0 bases and 2 bases, there was a span of 13 bases. The CDR3 has 16 residues. CDR3 protein: CASSYSMSGPNTEAFF. The DNA of the CDR3 is TGTGCCAGCAGTTACTCGATGTCAGGCCCAAACACTGAAGCTTTCTTT.

The J gene is TRBJ1-4, the V gene TRBV3-1; perhaps TRBD1 as D (6 bases). Trimming stripped 8 bases from V and 8 bases from J, with 15 bases between. The CDR3 has 13 amino acids. CDR1 and CDR2 from the germline V gene are LGHDT and YNNKEL (reference sequence). CDR3 sequence reads: CASQQGGLEKLFF. The CDR3 DNA follows: TGTGCCAGCCAACAGGGAGGGTTAGAAAAACTGTTTTTT.

V is TRBV29-1 and J is TRBJ2-1, with D possibly matching TRBD2 (6 bases). The end of the DNA fits TRBJ2-7 better, so the J call may be wrong. Germline lookup yields CDR1 SQVTM and CDR2 ANQGSEA. The CDR3 runs 14 residues. This chain's CDR3 is CSVGRGSSRYEQYF. CDR3 sequence (DNA): TGCAGCGTTGGGCGGGGCAGCTCAAGGTACGAGCAGTACTTC.

This clonotype was recorded a few times. Its ends do not fully match the called genes, so a read error is possible. This chain connects TRBV20-1 to TRBJ1-4; D possibly corresponds to TRBD1 (6 bases). This CDR3 spans 17 amino acids. Germline V CDR1 and CDR2: DFQATT, SNEGSKA (reference sequence). The CDR3, as DNA: TGCAGTGCCCGAGGACCCGGGACACGGACGAACGGTGAAAAACTGCTTTTT. It translates to CSARGPGTRTNGEKLLF.

The chain is built from TRBV5-1 and TRBJ2-3; no definite D call. Trimming took 2 bases from V and 6 from J, leaving 7 bases between them. The V gene's germline CDR1 is SGHRS and CDR2 YFSETQ. This CDR3 has 12 residues. This CDR3 reads CASSFNGDTQYF. The CDR3 DNA reads TGCGCCAGCAGCTTCAATGGCGATACGCAGTATTTT.

This clonotype has only a few counts. The CDR3 here is CASSPGTRFGNIQYF. The CDR3 coding sequence is TGCGCCAGCAGCCCCGGGACTAGGTTTGGGAACATTCAGTACTTC. The chain joins TRBV5-1 to TRBJ2-4, with 8 bases aligning to TRBD2. This CDR3 is 15 amino acids long. V lost 4 bases to trimming and J lost 7 bases; unmatched junction nucleotides: 10. Germline V gene sequence: CDR1 SGHRS, CDR2 YFSETQ. Drawing the rest from reference TRBV5-1 and TRBJ2-4, the complete variable domain is KAGVTQTPRYLIKTRGQQVTLSCSPISGHRSVSWYQQTPGQGLQFLFEYFSETQRNKGNFPGRFSGRQFSNSRSEMNVSTLELGDSALYLCASSPGTRFGNIQYFGAGTRLSVL.

This clonotype turned up a few times. The chain is built from TRBV20-1 and TRBJ2-2, with 7 bases lining up with TRBD2. CDR1 DFQATT and CDR2 SNEGSKA come from the germline V gene (reference sequence). The trim removed 0 bases at V and 1 base at J, leaving 5 bases unmatched. The CDR3 runs to 16 residues. DNA for the CDR3: TGCAGTGCTAGAGAGGGGAGGGGAAGGAACACCGGGGAGCTGTTTTTT. This encodes CSAREGRGRNTGELFF.

This clonotype was observed a few times. The J gene is TRBJ1-5, the V gene TRBV5-1; tentatively, D is TRBD1 (6 bases). This CDR3 is 15 amino acids long. Germline V gives CDR1 SGHRS, CDR2 YFSETQ. V lost 3 bases to trimming and J lost 6 bases, with 16 bases between them. The CDR3 protein is CASSSGTFKGQPQHF. The CDR3 nucleotides read TGCGCCAGCAGCTCCGGGACATTTAAGGGTCAGCCCCAGCATTTT. Variable domain in full (rest from reference TRBV5-1 and TRBJ1-5): KAGVTQTPRYLIKTRGQQVTLSCSPISGHRSVSWYQQTPGQGLQFLFEYFSETQRNKGNFPGRFSGRQFSNSRSEMNVSTLELGDSALYLCASSSGTFKGQPQHFGDGTRLSIL.

In this sample, this clonotype turned up a few times. The gene calls are TRBV29-1 and TRBJ2-5; 10 bases map to TRBD1. The DNA matches TRBJ2-7 better at its end, which makes the J call doubtful. Germline assignment: CDR1 SQVTM and CDR2 ANQGSEA. This CDR3 is built from 14 residues. The chain's CDR3 is CSVADRGRFAEQYF. DNA of the CDR3: TGCAGCGTCGCTGACAGGGGGCGCTTCGCCGAGCAGTACTTC.

The chain joins TRBV6-5 to TRBJ2-1; the match to TRBD1 covers 10 bases. TRBJ2-7 matches the DNA end more closely, so the J call is doubtful. The CDR3 has 13 residues. Germline V lookup: CDR1 MNHEY, CDR2 SVGAGI. The CDR3 is CASTRDRGYEQYF. CDR3 nucleotide sequence: TGTGCCAGTACCCGGGACAGGGGCTACGAGCAGTACTTC.

This clonotype was picked up many times. This chain's CDR3 is CASSREGATGELFF. The CDR3 DNA is TGTGCCAGCAGCCGAGAAGGGGCCACCGGGGAGCTGTTTTTT. The V call is TRBV7-2, the J call TRBJ2-2; D might be TRBD1 (5 bases). The CDR3 sequence is 14 residues long. CDR1 is SGHTA and CDR2 is FQGNSA in the germline V gene. The V end was cut by 5 bases, the J end by 4 bases, with 11 bases between.

The rearrangement links TRBV7-2 to TRBJ1-5; unclear D gene. With 2 bases removed from V and 7 bases from J, the gap between germline ends came to 15 bases. Germline V gives CDR1 SGHTA, CDR2 FQGNSA. The CDR3 totals 15 residues. The CDR3 spells CASSLRSGVRQPQHF. CDR3 in DNA: TGTGCCAGCAGCTTAAGGTCTGGGGTAAGGCAGCCCCAGCATTTT.

This clonotype has ten or more counts. The conserved phenylalanine or tryptophan is not found at the CDR3 terminus, so this likely reflects a read error. The rearrangement uses TRBV28 and TRBJ2-5; maybe TRBD1 (6 bases). V gave up 6 bases and J gave up 11 bases, with 16 bases separating them. This CDR3 has 12 residues. Germline values: CDR1 MDHEN, CDR2 SYDVKM. The CDR3 here is CASSTDSPEQYV. CDR3 DNA sequence: TGTGCCAGCAGCACGGACAGTCCTGAGCAGTACGTC.

CDR3 region: CSARGQGWTDTQYF. CDR3 nucleotides: TGCAGTGCTCGCGGACAGGGGTGGACAGATACGCAGTATTTT. The J gene is TRBJ2-3, the V gene TRBV20-1; TRBD1 matches at 9 bases. Germline V gives CDR1 DFQATT, CDR2 SNEGSKA (reference sequence). V lost 5 bases to trimming and J lost 3 bases; unmatched junction nucleotides: 6. This CDR3 contains 14 residues.

The rearrangement links TRBV27 to TRBJ2-7; TRBD1 aligns across 8 bases. The V segment lost 4 bases and the J segment 1 base; nucleotides outside the gene matches: 9. The germline CDR1 and CDR2 sequences are MNHEY and SMNVEV (reference sequence). The CDR3 loop spans 16 amino acids. The CDR3 reads CASSWDRLATSYEQYF. Written as DNA, the CDR3 is TGTGCCAGCAGTTGGGACAGGCTTGCAACTTCCTACGAGCAGTACTTC.